Listed below are T cell receptor beta chains from one sample, sequenced in a study of cytomegalovirus exposure and HLA in healthy donors. Clones were sequenced by immunoSEQ multiplex PCR, and TCRdb holds only the in-frame ones, with some missing. The table lists 75,000 to 90,000 clones, 65% to 85% of them singletons. Sequencing was done on a sample of PBMCs. The source is a man aged 45 to 65 in good health and CMV-seronegative. Both conserved end residues are part of each CDR3. A D gene is named only where the DNA matches it firmly.

>TRBV5-4|TRBD2|TRBJ2-1
CASSQELASGGGSYNEQFF
>TRBV2|.|TRBJ1-2
CASSFPTGMYGYTF
>TRBV7-9|.|TRBJ1-5
CASSLPSLNQPQHF
>TRBV5-1|.|TRBJ2-1
CASTSGQGGYNEQFF
>TRBV6-6|.|TRBJ1-1
CASSYSTANTEAFF
>TRBV10-3|.|TRBJ1-1
CAISDGGGSTEAFF
>TRBV14|.|TRBJ2-2
CASSQEEARLTGELFF
>TRBV7-9|.|TRBJ2-2
CASRSPGRGVAGELFF
>TRBV25-1|.|TRBJ2-3
CASSEYGSTDTQYF
>TRBV27|.|TRBJ1-2
CASSLSGQSYGYTF
>TRBV5-1|TRBD2|TRBJ2-5
CASSPGLAGGQETQYF
>TRBV19|.|TRBJ2-2
CASSIRGPPGDNGELFF
>TRBV2|.|TRBJ2-1
CASSTGQYNEQFF
>TRBV5-8|TRBD2|TRBJ2-1
CASSLRVAGLNEQFF
>TRBV7-8|.|TRBJ1-3
CASSLAGRRCTIYF
>TRBV4-2|TRBD1|TRBJ1-2
CASSQESGDSSYGYTF
>TRBV6-5|.|TRBJ1-1
CASTPPGGRGAFF
>TRBV6-4|.|TRBJ1-2
CASSDSTSNGDAYYGYTF
>TRBV7-9|.|TRBJ1-1
CASSLPGTEAFF
>TRBV4-2|TRBD1|TRBJ2-1
CASSQQTGGFYNEQFF
>TRBV6-5|TRBD1|TRBJ1-4
CASRTGDATNEKLFF
>TRBV6-1|.|TRBJ1-1
CASSSQVNTEAFF
>TRBV7-9|TRBD1|TRBJ1-1
CASSTTGANTEAFF
>TRBV5-1|.|TRBJ2-7
CASSFRVGSSYEQYF
>TRBV7-8|.|TRBJ2-7
CASSSTGYEQYF
>TRBV9|.|TRBJ1-2
CASSVEPGGTGYTF
>TRBV2|TRBD1|TRBJ1-3
CASSEGLTGGRNTIYF
>TRBV6-1|.|TRBJ1-5
CASRGQSNQPQHF
>TRBV6-1|TRBD1|TRBJ2-1
CASRTGGMYNEQFF
>TRBV28|TRBD2|TRBJ2-3
CASSLLTSGGLDTQYF
>TRBV9|.|TRBJ2-3
CASSATGSTDTQYF
>TRBV5-5|.|TRBJ1-4
CASHMGPELFF
>TRBV30|.|TRBJ1-3
CAWRQSNSGNTIYF
>TRBV6-1|.|TRBJ1-2
CASSVLTGHQNYGYTF
>TRBV4-1|.|TRBJ1-5
CASSQERRVTPQHF
>TRBV19|TRBD1|TRBJ1-4
CASSLRTGVGEKLFF
>TRBV7-9|.|TRBJ1-4
CASSRPEGGEKLFF
>TRBV11-3|.|TRBJ2-1
CASRPRGGADDEQFF
>TRBV7-2|TRBD2|TRBJ2-1
CASSPGLAGWFF
>TRBV27|TRBD2|TRBJ2-2
CASSSRTSGGTGELFF
>TRBV4-3|.|TRBJ2-2
CASSQAVENTGELFF